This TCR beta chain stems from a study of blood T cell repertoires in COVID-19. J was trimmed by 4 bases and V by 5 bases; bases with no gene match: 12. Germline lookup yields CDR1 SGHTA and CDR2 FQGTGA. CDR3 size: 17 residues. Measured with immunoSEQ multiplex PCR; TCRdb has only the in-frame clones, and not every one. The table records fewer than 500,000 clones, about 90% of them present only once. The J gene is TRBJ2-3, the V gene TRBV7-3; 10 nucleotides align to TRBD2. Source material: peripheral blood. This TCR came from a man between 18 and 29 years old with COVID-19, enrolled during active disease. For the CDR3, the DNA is TGTGCCAGCAGCCTATCCCCTAGCGGGAGAGGCGCAGATACGCAGTATTTT. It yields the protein CASSLSPSGRGADTQYF.